What follows is one TCR beta chain and its context. The antigen is not known. Random hexamers primed reverse transcription of about 0.5 to 1 ug RNA. A single record per CDR3 protein comes from TCRdb applying MiXCR to the immunoSEQ multiplex PCR reads. Of about 90,000 distinct CDR3 sequences listed, roughly 96% were seen once; the top ten hold 0.55% to 0.8%. These data belong to a study of CD8 T cells in Susac syndrome. Study-wide findings and caveats: TEMRA cells and active patients showed peak Susac CD8+ clonal expansion.

The sample was CD8+ T cells from PBMCs. The TCR comes from a human donor with Susac syndrome.

In DNA, the CDR3 is TGTGCCAGCAGCGGGGACACGCGACTTGGTGAAAAACTGTTTTTT. Amino acids: CASSGDTRLGEKLFF. The chain employs TRBV7-9 and TRBJ1-4, with D perhaps TRBD1 (6 bases). The CDR3 loop spans 15 amino acids. In germline, CDR1 is SEHNR, CDR2 FQNEAQ (reference sequence). The ends were cut back, 5 bases at V and 7 bases at J, with 17 bases in the middle.